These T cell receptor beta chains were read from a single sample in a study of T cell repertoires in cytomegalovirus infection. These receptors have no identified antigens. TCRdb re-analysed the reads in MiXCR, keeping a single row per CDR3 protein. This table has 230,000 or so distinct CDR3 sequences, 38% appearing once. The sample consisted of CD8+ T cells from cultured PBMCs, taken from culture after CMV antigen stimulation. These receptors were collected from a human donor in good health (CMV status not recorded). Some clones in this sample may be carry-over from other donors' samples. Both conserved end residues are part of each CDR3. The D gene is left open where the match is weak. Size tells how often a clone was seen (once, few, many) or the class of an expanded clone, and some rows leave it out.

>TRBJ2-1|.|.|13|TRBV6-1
CASSESSSSEQFF
TGTGCCAGCAGTGAGTCAAGCTCGAGTGAGCAGTTCTTC
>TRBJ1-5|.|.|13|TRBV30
CAWSRDDNQPQHF
TGTGCCTGGAGTAGGGACGACAATCAGCCCCAGCATTTT
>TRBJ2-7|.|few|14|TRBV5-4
CASSLRDGSYEQYF
TGTGCCAGCAGCCTACGGGACGGCTCCTACGAGCAGTACTTC
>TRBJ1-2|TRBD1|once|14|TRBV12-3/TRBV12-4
CASSLRTGGYGYTF
TGTGCCAGCAGTTTAAGGACAGGGGGATATGGCTACACCTTC
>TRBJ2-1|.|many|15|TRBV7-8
CASSLVWVGLGQQFF
TGTGCCAGCAGCTTAGTGTGGGTAGGCCTCGGTCAACAGTTCTTC
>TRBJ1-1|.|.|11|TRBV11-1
CASGPNTEAFF
TGTGCCAGCGGGCCGAACACTGAAGCTTTCTTT
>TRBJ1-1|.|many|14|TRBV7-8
CASSLAKGNTEAFF
TGTGCCAGCAGCTTAGCGAAGGGGAACACTGAAGCTTTCTTT
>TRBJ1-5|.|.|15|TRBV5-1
CASSLSDRTNQPQHF
TGCGCCAGCAGCTTATCGGATAGAACCAATCAGCCCCAGCATTTT
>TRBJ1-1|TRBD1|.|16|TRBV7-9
CASSSLQGKGSAEAFF
TGTGCCAGCAGCTCTTTACAGGGGAAAGGTTCGGCTGAAGCTTTCTTT
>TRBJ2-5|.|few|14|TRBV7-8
CASSSGSFGETQYF
TGTGCCAGCAGTTCCGGGTCTTTCGGGGAGACCCAGTACTTC
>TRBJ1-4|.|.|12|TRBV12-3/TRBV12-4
CASSLGFEKLFF
TGTGCCAGCAGCCTCGGTTTCGAAAAACTGTTTTTT
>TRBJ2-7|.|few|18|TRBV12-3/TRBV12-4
CASSPPSTRESDRGEQYF
TGTGCCAGCAGTCCCCCCTCCACCCGGGAATCTGATAGAGGGGAGCAGTACTTC
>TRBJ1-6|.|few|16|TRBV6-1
CASSEPGAAYNSPLHF
TGTGCCAGCAGTGAACCCGGGGCCGCCTATAATTCACCCCTCCACTTT
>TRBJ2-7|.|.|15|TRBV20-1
CSARDPRELVYEQYF
TGCAGTGCTAGAGATCCTCGGGAGTTGGTGTACGAGCAGTACTTC
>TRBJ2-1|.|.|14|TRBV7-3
CASSISGSYNEQFF
TGTGCCAGCAGCATTAGCGGCTCCTACAATGAGCAGTTCTTC
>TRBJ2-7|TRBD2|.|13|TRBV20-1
CSALTSVGYEQYF
TGCAGTGCACTGACTAGCGTTGGCTACGAGCAGTACTTC
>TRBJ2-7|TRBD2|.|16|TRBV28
CASSPLEVAGAYEQYF
TGTGCCAGCAGTCCTCTTGAGGTAGCGGGAGCCTACGAGCAGTACTTC
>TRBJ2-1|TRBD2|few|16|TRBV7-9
CASSLTSGRGGNEQFF
TGTGCCAGCAGCTTAACTAGCGGGAGAGGAGGAAATGAGCAGTTCTTC
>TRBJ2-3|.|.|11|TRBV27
CASSSPDTQYF
TGTGCCAGCAGTTCTCCAGATACGCAGTATTTT
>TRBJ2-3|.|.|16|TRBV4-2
CASSLRRGGSTDTQYF
TGTGCCAGCAGCCTGCGTCGGGGCGGGAGCACAGATACGCAGTATTTT
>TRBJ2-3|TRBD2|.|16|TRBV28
CASTPVREVSADTQYF
TGTGCCAGCACCCCTGTGCGGGAGGTTTCCGCGGATACGCAGTATTTT
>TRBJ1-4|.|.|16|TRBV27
CASSLSSGGTNEKLFF
TGTGCCAGCAGTTTATCGTCGGGGGGTACTAATGAAAAACTGTTTTTT
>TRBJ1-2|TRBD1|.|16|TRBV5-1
CASSQDTGTGSYGYTF
TGCGCCAGCAGCCAGGACACCGGGACAGGGTCCTATGGCTACACCTTC
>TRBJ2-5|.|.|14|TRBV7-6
CASSRKSAQEPQYF
TGTGCCAGCAGCCGTAAGAGCGCTCAAGAGCCCCAGTACTTC
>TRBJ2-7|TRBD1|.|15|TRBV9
CASSIAGTGSYEQYF
TGTGCCAGCAGCATCGCCGGGACAGGGTCCTACGAGCAGTACTTC
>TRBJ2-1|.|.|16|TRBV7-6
CASSSASGSSYNDQFF
TGTGCAAGCAGCTCTGCGAGCGGCAGCTCCTACAATGATCAGTTCTTC
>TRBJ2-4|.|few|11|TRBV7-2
CASSLTNIQYF
TGTGCCAGCAGCTTAACGAACATTCAGTACTTC
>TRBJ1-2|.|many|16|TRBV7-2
CASSLVLLKALDGYTF
TGTGCCAGCAGCTTAGTCCTCCTAAAGGCGTTGGATGGCTACACCTTC
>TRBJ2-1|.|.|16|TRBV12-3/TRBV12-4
CASITRGRASYDEQFF
TGTGCCAGCATTACCAGGGGGAGGGCTTCCTACGATGAGCAGTTCTTC
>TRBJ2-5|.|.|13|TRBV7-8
CASSPLRQETQYF
TGTGCCAGCAGCCCCCTCCGACAAGAGACCCAGTACTTC
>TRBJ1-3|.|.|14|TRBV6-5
CASSHQVSGNTIYF
TGTGCCAGCAGTCATCAGGTCTCTGGAAACACCATATATTTT
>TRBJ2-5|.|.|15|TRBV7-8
CASSLRLLGGETQYF
TGTGCCAGCAGCCTCAGGTTATTAGGAGGAGAGACCCAGTACTTC
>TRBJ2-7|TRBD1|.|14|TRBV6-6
CASSGDRELHEQYF
TGTGCCAGCAGTGGGGACAGGGAACTCCACGAGCAGTACTTC
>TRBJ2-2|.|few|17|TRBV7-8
CASSPTAARGISGELFF
TGTGCCAGCAGCCCGACGGCGGCCAGGGGAATCTCCGGGGAGCTGTTTTTT
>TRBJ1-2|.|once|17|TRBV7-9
CASSYVGRRLSNYGYTF
TGTGCCAGCAGCTATGTCGGGAGACGCTTGTCTAACTATGGCTACACCTTC
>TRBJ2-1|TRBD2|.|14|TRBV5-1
CASSLAGGQYEQFF
TGCGCCAGCAGCTTAGCGGGAGGACAATATGAGCAGTTCTTC
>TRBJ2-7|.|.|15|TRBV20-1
CSARPARGNSYEQYF
TGCAGTGCTAGACCCGCCCGAGGGAACTCCTACGAGCAGTACTTC
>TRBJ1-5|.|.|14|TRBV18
CASSPRLGTPILHF
TGTGCCAGCTCACCACGTTTAGGGACACCCATCTTGCATTTT